This is a list of T cell receptor beta chains from one sample in a study of blood T cells in healthy people across ages. In TCRdb, the 5' RACE reads were re-called with MiXCR into one record per CDR3 protein. Of approximately 1.5 million distinct CDR3 sequences listed, 30% to 40% are singletons. Material for sequencing was blood. All receptors derive from a woman in her 30s in good health. Both conserved end residues are part of each CDR3. A D gene is named only where the DNA matches it firmly. Clone size is shown for a subset of rows, as once, few, many or a class of expanded clone.

j_call: TRBJ1-2; d_call: TRBD1; v_call: TRBV4-1; clone_size: few; cdr3_nt: TGCGCCAGCAGCAGAGAACAGGGGGCTCTCTATGGCTACACCTTC; cdr3_aa: CASSREQGALYGYTF
j_call: TRBJ2-7; d_call: NA; v_call: TRBV9; clone_size: many; cdr3_nt: TGTGCCAGCAGCGTAGACGGGTTGAACGAGCAGTACTTC; cdr3_aa: CASSVDGLNEQYF
j_call: TRBJ1-2; d_call: TRBD1; v_call: TRBV28; clone_size: NA; cdr3_nt: TGTGCCAGCAGCCCCCCTGTGCGGACAGGGGGCGAGGGCTACACCTTC; cdr3_aa: CASSPPVRTGGEGYTF
j_call: TRBJ2-7; d_call: NA; v_call: TRBV7-2; clone_size: NA; cdr3_nt: TGTGCCAGCAACCCTATGGGGCCCTTGGAGCAGTACTTC; cdr3_aa: CASNPMGPLEQYF
j_call: TRBJ2-5; d_call: NA; v_call: TRBV7-3; clone_size: many; cdr3_nt: TGTGCCAGCAGCTCGGGGGTTCAAGAGACCCAGTACTTC; cdr3_aa: CASSSGVQETQYF
j_call: TRBJ2-5; d_call: NA; v_call: TRBV20-1; clone_size: few; cdr3_nt: TGCAGTGCTAGAGCCCCGACCCGCCAAGAGACCCAGTACTTC; cdr3_aa: CSARAPTRQETQYF
j_call: TRBJ2-1; d_call: TRBD2; v_call: TRBV20-1; clone_size: NA; cdr3_nt: TGCAGTGCAGGGGACTATTCCTACAATGAGCAGTTCTTC; cdr3_aa: CSAGDYSYNEQFF
j_call: TRBJ2-5; d_call: NA; v_call: TRBV20-1; clone_size: NA; cdr3_nt: TGCAGTGCTATCTCCCAGTGGCGGGCGGCCCCCATTAGAGGGACCCAGTACTTC; cdr3_aa: CSAISQWRAAPIRGTQYF
j_call: TRBJ2-3; d_call: TRBD1; v_call: TRBV20-1; clone_size: NA; cdr3_nt: TGCAGTGCTCGTCCGGGACAGGGGCCGGGCACAGATACGCAGTATTTT; cdr3_aa: CSARPGQGPGTDTQYF
j_call: TRBJ2-7; d_call: NA; v_call: TRBV13; clone_size: NA; cdr3_nt: TGTGCCAGCGGCCTCACTCCGGGACGTAACCCCTACGAGCAGTACTTC; cdr3_aa: CASGLTPGRNPYEQYF
j_call: TRBJ2-7; d_call: NA; v_call: TRBV11-2; clone_size: NA; cdr3_nt: TGTGCCAGCAGCTTAGGATGGGGACGCCACGAGCAGTACTTC; cdr3_aa: CASSLGWGRHEQYF
j_call: TRBJ2-1; d_call: TRBD2; v_call: TRBV2; clone_size: few; cdr3_nt: TGTGCCAGCAGCGAATCAAGCGGGGGACCCTACAATGAGCAGTTCTTC; cdr3_aa: CASSESSGGPYNEQFF
j_call: TRBJ1-5; d_call: NA; v_call: TRBV20-1; clone_size: few; cdr3_nt: TGCAGTGCTAGAGATTCAAAGGGCAATCAGCCCCAGCATTTT; cdr3_aa: CSARDSKGNQPQHF
j_call: TRBJ2-5; d_call: TRBD1; v_call: TRBV27; clone_size: few; cdr3_nt: TGTGCCAGCAGTTCAAATGGCAGGGGGAACCAAGAGACCCGGTACTTC; cdr3_aa: CASSSNGRGNQETRYF
j_call: TRBJ1-2; d_call: NA; v_call: TRBV7-9; clone_size: NA; cdr3_nt: TGTGCCAGCAGCCCAGGGGACCGCCCTTCTAACTATGGCTATACCTTC; cdr3_aa: CASSPGDRPSNYGYTF
j_call: TRBJ2-1; d_call: TRBD2; v_call: TRBV27; clone_size: NA; cdr3_nt: TGTGCCAGCAGTGGACTAGCGGGAGGGTCCACCAATGAGCAGTTCTTC; cdr3_aa: CASSGLAGGSTNEQFF
j_call: TRBJ2-1; d_call: TRBD2; v_call: TRBV2; clone_size: few; cdr3_nt: TGTGCCAGGGCGGGGGGTAGCTCCTACAATGAGCAGTTCTTC; cdr3_aa: CARAGGSSYNEQFF
j_call: TRBJ2-1; d_call: TRBD2; v_call: TRBV10-3; clone_size: NA; cdr3_nt: TGTGCCATCAGTGAGTTAGGTAGCGGGAGACGGGATGAGCAGTTCTTC; cdr3_aa: CAISELGSGRRDEQFF
j_call: TRBJ2-7; d_call: NA; v_call: TRBV2; clone_size: NA; cdr3_nt: TGTGCCAGCACCCCGAGGGGCAGCCCAAGGGGCGAGCAGTACTTC; cdr3_aa: CASTPRGSPRGEQYF
j_call: TRBJ2-1; d_call: TRBD1; v_call: TRBV28; clone_size: NA; cdr3_nt: TGTGCCAGCAGTACCAAGGACAGGGGTTATTACAATGAGCAGTTCTTC; cdr3_aa: CASSTKDRGYYNEQFF
j_call: TRBJ2-1; d_call: NA; v_call: TRBV7-7; clone_size: NA; cdr3_nt: TGTGCCAGCAGCCCTTCTAGGGGGGTGGATGAGCAGTTCTTC; cdr3_aa: CASSPSRGVDEQFF
j_call: TRBJ2-2; d_call: NA; v_call: TRBV6-6; clone_size: NA; cdr3_nt: TGTGCCAGCAGCAGTACAGGGATGGGGAACACCGGGGAGCTGTTTTTT; cdr3_aa: CASSSTGMGNTGELFF
j_call: TRBJ2-7; d_call: NA; v_call: TRBV29-1; clone_size: many; cdr3_nt: TGCAGCGTCACTGACTGGGACACTGGCTACGAGCAGTACTTC; cdr3_aa: CSVTDWDTGYEQYF
j_call: TRBJ2-1; d_call: TRBD1; v_call: TRBV5-1; clone_size: NA; cdr3_nt: TGCGCCAGCAGCAACGTCGACAGGGGAGTCGGCAATGAGCAGTTCTTC; cdr3_aa: CASSNVDRGVGNEQFF
j_call: TRBJ1-1; d_call: NA; v_call: TRBV7-9; clone_size: few; cdr3_nt: TGTGCCAGCCATGGTCAGGACTTCACTGAAGCTTTCTTT; cdr3_aa: CASHGQDFTEAFF
j_call: TRBJ2-5; d_call: NA; v_call: TRBV29-1; clone_size: once; cdr3_nt: TGCAGCTTCACCCCGAGGGGGGAGACCCAGTACTTC; cdr3_aa: CSFTPRGETQYF
j_call: TRBJ2-7; d_call: NA; v_call: TRBV9; clone_size: few; cdr3_nt: TGTGCCAGCAGCCCCCTTTTAGACACTTCCTACGAGCAGTACTTC; cdr3_aa: CASSPLLDTSYEQYF